The 30 T cell receptor beta chains reported below all come from one sample, sequenced in a study of CD8 T cells in ankylosing spondylitis. Broader study findings: Several highly homologous variants made up a TCR beta motif, and this motif appeared characteristic of ankylosing spondylitis blood.

These receptors lack a known antigen. Via MiXCR, TCRdb re-called the 5' RACE reads, giving one row per CDR3 protein. The table has roughly 490,000 distinct CDR3 sequences, approximately 5% seen once. The sequencing sample was made of blood, either unsorted or a sorted T cell fraction (not recorded which). All receptors derive from a male donor with ankylosing spondylitis.

The table lists this clonotype with many counts. The V and J genes are TRBV6-2 or TRBV6-3 and TRBJ2-2, with D perhaps matching TRBD1 (5 bases). Trimming took 5 bases from V and 0 from J, leaving 13 bases between them. Per the germline V gene, CDR1 is MNHEY and CDR2 is SVGEGT. This CDR3 is 16 amino acids long. CDR3 sequence (DNA): TGTGCCAGCAGTCAGACAGTATCTTCGAACACCGGGGAGCTGTTTTTT. Protein: CASSQTVSSNTGELFF.

This clonotype was seen repeatedly, ten times or more. The genes are TRBV7-2 and TRBJ2-5; D is uncertain. CDR1 is SGHTA, CDR2 FQGNSA, per germline. V lost 5 bases, J lost 0 bases, and 10 bases lay in between. The CDR3 has 14 amino acids. CDR3 protein: CASSEQPYQETQYF. The CDR3 coding sequence is TGTGCCAGCAGCGAACAGCCGTACCAAGAGACCCAGTACTTC.

The V call is TRBV5-5, the J call TRBJ2-7; perhaps TRBD1 as D (5 bases). V was clipped by 0 bases and J by 3 bases, with 13 bases between them. The germline gives CDR1 SGHKS, CDR2 YYEKEE (reference sequence). The CDR3 covers 15 residues. The CDR3 loop is CASSLGAGIGYEQYF. CDR3 DNA: TGTGCCAGCAGCTTGGGGGCAGGGATCGGCTACGAGCAGTACTTC. Complete variable domain (other parts from reference TRBV5-5 and TRBJ2-7): DAGVTQSPTHLIKTRGQQVTLRCSPISGHKSVSWYQQVLGQGPQFIFQYYEKEERGRGNFPDRFSARQFPNYSSELNVNALLLGDSALYLCASSLGAGIGYEQYFGPGTRLTVT.

This clonotype was detected only a few times. The rearrangement uses TRBV29-1 and TRBJ2-2; 12 bases agree with TRBD2. Looked up from germline, CDR1 is SQVTM and CDR2 is ANQGSEA. The CDR3 consists of 16 residues. V shed 3 bases and J 6 bases; nucleotides not matched to a gene: 8. For the CDR3, the DNA is TGCAGCGTTGAGAGACTAGCGGGAGTCGGGGCCGGGGAGCTGTTTTTT. Translated: CSVERLAGVGAGELFF.

This clonotype has ten or more counts. The chain joins TRBV18 to TRBJ1-4; D is undetermined. CDR1 is KGHSH and CDR2 is LQKENI in the germline V gene. This CDR3 spans 15 amino acids. Trimming took 4 bases from V and 7 from J, leaving 16 bases between them. CDR3 DNA: TGTGCCAGCTCACGAGGCTCCCGCCGGGGTGAAAAACTGTTTTTT. Its protein is CASSRGSRRGEKLFF.

At least ten counts were recorded for this clonotype. CDR3 nucleotide sequence: TGTGCCAGCAGTTTGGCCGGGACAGGGTTTTGGGAGCAGTACTTC. It codes for CASSLAGTGFWEQYF. The chain couples TRBV7-9 to TRBJ2-7; TRBD1 matches at 9 bases. CDR3 length: 15 residues. Trimming took 6 bases from V and 7 from J; bases not matched to a gene: 13. Germline-derived CDR1 and CDR2 are SEHNR and FQNEAQ (reference sequence).

The table lists this clonotype with many counts. This rearrangement joins TRBV20-1 to TRBJ2-5; TRBD1 matches at 9 bases. The CDR3 sequence is 14 residues long. Unmatched junction bases numbered 8, after V lost 5 bases and J lost 4 bases. Germline lookup yields CDR1 DFQATT and CDR2 SNEGSKA (reference sequence). The CDR3 DNA reads TGCAGTGCTCTTAACAGGGGGCGCCGAGAGACCCAGTACTTC. Translated: CSALNRGRRETQYF.

A few counts support this clonotype. This CDR3 reads CASSPGPDLDTQYF. CDR3 sequence (DNA): TGTGCCAGCAGTCCGGGACCAGACTTGGATACGCAGTATTTT. The chain combines TRBV6-2 or TRBV6-3 with TRBJ2-3; TRBD1 or TRBD2 may be the D gene (5 bases each). Per germline, CDR1 MNHEY and CDR2 SVGEGT. The CDR3 consists of 14 residues. Between the trimmed V and J ends, which lost 5 bases and 6 bases, there was a span of 15 bases.

This clonotype was detected ten times or more. This sequence joins TRBV5-1 and TRBJ2-5, with D tentatively TRBD1 (6 bases). The V gene lost 4 bases and the J gene lost 4 bases, with 14 bases spanning the gap. There are 14 residues in the CDR3. CDR1 and CDR2 from the germline V gene are SGHRS and YFSETQ. The CDR3 sequence is CASSLRGLGETQYF. In nucleotides, the CDR3 is TGCGCCAGCAGCCTCAGGGGTTTGGGAGAGACCCAGTACTTC. Supplemented by reference TRBV5-1 and TRBJ2-5, the full variable domain reads KAGVTQTPRYLIKTRGQQVTLSCSPISGHRSVSWYQQTPGQGLQFLFEYFSETQRNKGNFPGRFSGRQFSNSRSEMNVSTLELGDSALYLCASSLRGLGETQYFGPGTRLLVL.

The CDR3 protein is CASSRRRNQPQHF. The CDR3 region has the DNA TGTGCCAGCAGCCGGCGGAGAAATCAGCCCCAGCATTTT. This chain joins TRBV12-3 or TRBV12-4 and TRBJ1-5, with no clear D. V lost 6 bases and J 4 bases, leaving 10 bases between the germline ends. The CDR3 runs to 13 residues.

This clonotype was recorded at least ten times. This rearrangement joins TRBV5-1 to TRBJ2-7, with D possibly being TRBD1 or TRBD2 (6 bases each). Germline CDR1 is SGHRS and CDR2 is YFSETQ. The V end was cut by 6 bases, the J end by 9 bases, with 25 bases between. The CDR3 length is 15 residues. The CDR3 loop reads CASTPGGTRPEGQYF. The DNA for the CDR3 is TGCGCCAGCACACCAGGAGGGACACGACCTGAGGGGCAGTACTTC. The variable domain in full, with the rest retrieved from reference TRBV5-1 and TRBJ2-7, is KAGVTQTPRYLIKTRGQQVTLSCSPISGHRSVSWYQQTPGQGLQFLFEYFSETQRNKGNFPGRFSGRQFSNSRSEMNVSTLELGDSALYLCASTPGGTRPEGQYFGPGTRLTVT.

As concerns this clonotype: This may be a read error: a much more frequent sequence differs by one nucleotide. This chain uses TRBV11-2 with TRBJ2-5; TRBD2 might be the D (5 bases). This CDR3 has 11 residues. The germline V gene encodes CDR1 SGHAT and CDR2 FQNNGV. The CDR3 region has the DNA TGTGTCAGCGGCCCGGGGGAGACCCAGTACTTC. It yields the protein CVSGPGETQYF.

The sample holds many counts of this clonotype. This chain joins TRBV20-1 and TRBJ2-5, with 11 bases aligning to TRBD2. The CDR3 runs 15 residues. The germline CDR1 and CDR2 sequences are DFQATT and SNEGSKA (reference sequence). J was trimmed by 0 bases and V by 4 bases; bases with no gene match: 4. The CDR3 DNA sequence: TGCAGTGCTACGCCTAGCGGGAGGTACCAAGAGACCCAGTACTTC. Translating it yields CSATPSGRYQETQYF.

The chain uses TRBV3-1 and TRBJ1-1; D remains unclear. Trimming stripped 4 bases from V and 4 bases from J, with 13 bases between. There are 14 residues in the CDR3. Per the germline V gene, CDR1 is LGHDT and CDR2 is YNNKEL (reference sequence). The CDR3 region has the DNA TGTGCCAGCAGCCTTATGGGCCCGAGCACTGAAGCTTTCTTT. Protein product: CASSLMGPSTEAFF.

This clonotype was counted many times. This chain joins TRBV9 and TRBJ2-3; D is undetermined. CDR1 is SGDLS, CDR2 YYNGEE, per germline. Trimming removed 3 bases from V and 2 bases from J, with 16 bases in between. The CDR3 extends over 16 amino acids. The CDR3 region is CASSARVSLYTDTQYF. In DNA, the CDR3 is TGTGCCAGCAGCGCAAGGGTGTCCCTTTACACAGATACGCAGTATTTT.

This clonotype was recorded at least ten times. In DNA form, the CDR3 reads TGCAGCGTTGGGTGGGACCGGGCCTACAATGAGCAGTTCTTC. It codes for CSVGWDRAYNEQFF. This chain links TRBV29-1 with TRBJ2-1; either TRBD1 or TRBD2 may fit D (5 bases each). Germline loops: CDR1 SQVTM, CDR2 ANQGSEA. There are 14 residues in the CDR3. The ends were cut back, 4 bases at V and 2 bases at J, with 12 bases in the middle.

This clonotype showed up many times. V usage is TRBV12-5 and J usage is TRBJ2-1, with 13 nucleotides matching TRBD2. Germline V gene data show CDR1 as LGHNT and CDR2 as FRNRAP. V trimming: 3 bases; J trimming: 4 bases; junction bases outside the gene matches: 9. The length of the CDR3 is 18 residues. Written as DNA, the CDR3 is TGTGCTAGTGGTTTTCTCGGACTAGCGGGAGCTCAATACAATGAGCAGTTCTTC. Protein: CASGFLGLAGAQYNEQFF. Based on the CDR3 plus reference TRBV12-5 and TRBJ2-1, the full variable domain is DARVTQTPRHKVTEMGQEVTMRCQPILGHNTVFWYRQTMMQGLELLAYFRNRAPLDDSGMPKDRFSAEMPDATLATLKIQPSEPRDSAVYFCASGFLGLAGAQYNEQFFGPGTRLTVL.

This clonotype was picked up a small number of times. V gene TRBV4-2 combines with J gene TRBJ2-5; 10 bases are shared with TRBD2. CDR1 and CDR2 from the germline V gene are LGHNA and YNFKEQ. The J segment lost 2 bases and the V segment lost 4 bases, leaving 7 bases of the junction unmatched. This CDR3 has 16 residues. In DNA, the CDR3 is TGTGCCAGCAGCCTGGGGGCACTAGCGGGGCAAGAGACCCAGTACTTC. Amino acid sequence: CASSLGALAGQETQYF.

This clonotype occurred many times. This chain uses TRBV10-2 with TRBJ2-1, with D maybe TRBD2 (5 bases). CDR1 and CDR2 from the germline V gene are WSHSY and SAAADI. V was shortened by 3 bases and J by 2 bases, with 17 bases between the two germline ends. This CDR3 region has 17 residues. The CDR3 loop is CASSDALAVDAYNEQFF. The CDR3 DNA reads TGCGCCAGCAGTGACGCGCTAGCAGTAGACGCCTACAATGAGCAGTTCTTC.

This clonotype was detected only a few times. This chain joins TRBV7-9 and TRBJ2-3, with D perhaps TRBD1 (6 bases). V lost 5 bases and J 0 bases, leaving 15 bases between the germline ends. From germline, CDR1 is SEHNR and CDR2 FQNEAQ (reference sequence). The CDR3 extends over 16 amino acids. The CDR3 region is CASSRTQGLSTDTQYF. CDR3 nucleotide sequence: TGTGCCAGCAGCCGAACTCAGGGGTTGAGCACAGATACGCAGTATTTT.

This clonotype came up many times. The V call is TRBV5-1, the J call TRBJ2-3; TRBD1 agrees at 8 bases. The V and J ends lost 0 bases and 6 bases, in that order; junction bases with no gene match: 9. CDR1 and CDR2 from the germline V gene are SGHRS and YFSETQ. The CDR3 is 16 amino acids. Here the CDR3 reads CASSLGQGPSYDTQYF. Written as DNA, the CDR3 is TGCGCCAGCAGCTTGGGACAGGGGCCCAGTTACGATACGCAGTATTTT.

This clonotype showed up many times. This sequence joins TRBV20-1 and TRBJ1-2, with a tentative D call TRBD1 (5 bases). Germline V CDR1 and CDR2: DFQATT, SNEGSKA (reference sequence). V lost 5 bases and J 2 bases, leaving 9 bases between the germline ends. The CDR3 is 12 residues long. This CDR3 is CSASDRNYGYTF. DNA for the CDR3: TGCAGTGCTTCCGACAGAAACTATGGCTACACCTTC.

This clonotype was recorded at least ten times. The chain carries TRBV11-2 and TRBJ2-1; D is undetermined. V dropped 1 base and J dropped 7 bases, with 14 bases sitting between them. Germline V gives CDR1 SGHAT, CDR2 FQNNGV. The CDR3 is 15 residues long. The CDR3, as DNA: TGTGCCAGCAGCTTAGGCCCCGGTCCGTGGAATGAGCAGTTCTTC. Translated: CASSLGPGPWNEQFF.

This clonotype was picked up many times. The genes are TRBV25-1 and TRBJ1-1, with D unclear. From germline, CDR1 is MGHDK and CDR2 SYGVNS. Trimming removed 3 bases from V and 11 bases from J, with 10 bases in between. The CDR3 runs to 11 residues. The CDR3 coding sequence is TGTGCCAGCAGTGATTTGGGGAGGGCTTTCTTT. It yields the protein CASSDLGRAFF.

The V call is TRBV3-1, the J call TRBJ1-6; D is ambiguous. Germline V gives CDR1 LGHDT, CDR2 YNNKEL (reference sequence). Trimming pared 6 bases from V and 9 bases from J, leaving 18 bases between. This CDR3 comprises 15 residues. The CDR3 nucleotides read TGTGCCAGCAGTCAACGGGAGGGCTTCGGTTCACCCCTCCACTTT. Its translation is CASSQREGFGSPLHF.

The chain combines TRBV25-1 with TRBJ2-2; D gene unclear. The CDR3 totals 13 residues. V lost 6 bases and J lost 1, with 6 bases in between. Germline CDR1 reads MGHDK; CDR2 reads SYGVNS. DNA for the CDR3: TGTGCCAGCAGGCTTTTGAACACCGGGGAGCTGTTTTTT. Amino acids: CASRLLNTGELFF.

This clonotype was seen ten or more times. The chain joins TRBV6-2 or TRBV6-3 to TRBJ1-1, with D perhaps matching TRBD1 (5 bases). Germline V gene sequence: CDR1 MNHEY, CDR2 SVGEGT. CDR3 length equals 14 residues. The ends were cut back, 8 bases at V and 1 base at J, with 14 bases in the middle. This CDR3 reads CASDRGRGNTEAFF. The CDR3 DNA is TGTGCCAGCGACCGGGGCCGGGGGAACACTGAAGCTTTCTTT.

This clonotype was observed many times. The chain has TRBV5-1 and TRBJ2-1; D not certain. Germline V gene data show CDR1 as SGHRS and CDR2 as YFSETQ. Trimming cost V 8 bases and J 1 base, with 13 bases left between them. The CDR3 is 14 residues long. The CDR3 DNA follows: TGCGCCAGTTATCCAGCTGGATCCTACAATGAGCAGTTCTTC. Translating gives CASYPAGSYNEQFF. Based on the CDR3 plus reference TRBV5-1 and TRBJ2-1, the full variable domain is KAGVTQTPRYLIKTRGQQVTLSCSPISGHRSVSWYQQTPGQGLQFLFEYFSETQRNKGNFPGRFSGRQFSNSRSEMNVSTLELGDSALYLCASYPAGSYNEQFFGPGTRLTVL.

This clonotype came up many times. CDR3 loop: CASSYGLDTEAFF. The CDR3 bases are TGCGCCAGCAGCTACGGCCTTGATACTGAAGCTTTCTTT. V is TRBV5-1 and J is TRBJ1-1; D unresolved. Between the trimmed V and J ends, which lost 3 bases and 5 bases, there was a span of 11 bases. The CDR3 length is 13 residues. Germline V gene sequence: CDR1 SGHRS, CDR2 YFSETQ.

The chain combines TRBV7-9 with TRBJ1-5; the D gene is possibly TRBD1 (5 bases). This CDR3 region has 16 residues. The germline V gene has CDR1 SEHNR and CDR2 FQNEAQ (reference sequence). V lost 8 bases to trimming and J lost 2 bases, with 19 bases between them. The DNA of the CDR3 is TGTGCCAGCGGCCCCGGGACCCTCTGCGGCAATCAGCCCCAGCATTTT. Translation: CASGPGTLCGNQPQHF.